This T cell receptor beta chain was identified in a study of T cell clonotyping in hematopoietic cell transplantation. Trimming removed 3 bases at V and 0 bases at J, with 6 bases between. There are 13 residues in the CDR3. Germline V lookup: CDR1 MDHEN, CDR2 SYDVKM. Sequenced by immunoSEQ multiplex PCR; TCRdb stores in-frame clones only, minus some. The sample shows approximately 25,000 clones, 90% to 96% of them seen only once. Study-wide results and caveats: Without cell sorting, CD4 versus CD8 contributions remain unresolved. Broader posttransplant TCR repertoire diversity was predicted by graft donor and pretransplant recipient Inverse Simpson Index values. Recipient TCR diversity dropped after transplant; expanded clonotypes rose from day 30 to 180. At the given depth, recipient repertoires were over 95% de novo clonotypes.

Details on this clone: Antigen specificity is unknown.

Specimen: peripheral blood mononuclear cells. This chain joins TRBV28 and TRBJ2-7; D is possibly TRBD1 (5 bases). The sequence was collected from a man aged 45-65 years in good health. Some clones in this sample may be carry-over from other donors' samples. The CDR3 is CASSFQGSYEQYF. The CDR3 DNA reads as TGTGCCAGCAGTTTTCAGGGCTCCTACGAGCAGTACTTC.